These T cell receptor beta chains were read from a single sample in a study of beta chain features in type 1 diabetes. The repertoire was sequenced with immunoSEQ multiplex PCR; TCRdb's copy has only in-frame clones and lacks some. This table holds roughly 610,000 clones, around 15% found once. The specimen sequenced was naive CD4+ T cells from blood. Receptors originate from a man aged 18 to 30 in good health. The CDR3 runs from the conserved cysteine through the conserved F or W. D genes are given only for firm matches. A clone size is listed for some rows: how often the clone was seen (once, few, many), or a class if it is expanded.

j_call d_call v_call clone_size cdr3_nt cdr3_aa
TRBJ1-2 - TRBV20-1 - TGCAGTGCTAGCACCAGGGATGGCTACACCTTC CSASTRDGYTF
TRBJ2-7 - TRBV6-5 few TGTGCCAGCAGTGGAGGGCCCTACGAGCAGTACTTC CASSGGPYEQYF
TRBJ2-2 - TRBV18 - TGTGCCAGCTCTCCCAGGAACACCGGGGAGCTGTTTTTT CASSPRNTGELFF
TRBJ1-4 - TRBV25-1 few TGTGCCAGCAAAGGGATCGGGGGGCCTAATGAAAAACTGTTTTTT CASKGIGGPNEKLFF
TRBJ2-5 - TRBV18 - TGTGCCAGCTCATCAGAAGAGACCCAGTACTTC CASSSEETQYF
TRBJ1-3 - TRBV5-1 - TGCGCCAGCAGCTTGACGGGGGCCAGCTCTGGAAACACCATATATTTT CASSLTGASSGNTIYF
TRBJ2-6 - TRBV15 few TGTGCCACCGCGAGCGAGGGGACTGGGGCCAACGTCCTGACTTTC CATASEGTGANVLTF
TRBJ1-1 - TRBV4-3 - TGCGCCAGCAGCCAAGTAGGCGGCTACACTGAAGCTTTCTTT CASSQVGGYTEAFF
TRBJ1-1 - TRBV30 few TGTGCCTGGAATCAGGGGAATGGGCTGAACACTGAAGCTTTCTTT CAWNQGNGLNTEAFF
TRBJ2-1 - TRBV5-6 - TGTGCCAGCAGCTTGAGAGGGTCCAATGAGCAGTTCTTC CASSLRGSNEQFF
TRBJ2-5 - TRBV5-1 - TGCGCCAGCAGCTTAATAGAGACCCAGTACTTC CASSLIETQYF
TRBJ2-3 - TRBV7-9 once TGTGCCAGCAGTTATAGTAGGGGACGGTTGGTTCCGGGGGCAGATACGCAGTATTTT CASSYSRGRLVPGADTQYF
TRBJ2-5 TRBD1 TRBV25-1 few TGTGCCAGCAGCCAACAGGGGGTAGGGTCTCTGCAAGAGACCCAGTACTTC CASSQQGVGSLQETQYF
TRBJ2-2 - TRBV6-6 few TGTGCCAGCCATCGAAACACCGGGGAGCTGTTTTTT CASHRNTGELFF
TRBJ2-5 TRBD1 TRBV5-1 - TGCGCCAGCAGCTTGGCCACAGGGGCAGAGACCCAGTACTTC CASSLATGAETQYF
TRBJ1-6 TRBD1 TRBV2 - TGTGCCATAGGACAGGAGTTAGATTCACCCCTCCACTTT CAIGQELDSPLHF
TRBJ2-7 - TRBV18 few TGTGCCAGCTCACCGGGTCAAGTTCAGGACGAGCAGTACTTC CASSPGQVQDEQYF
TRBJ1-2 - TRBV15 - TGTGCCACCAGCGGAAAAAATAACTATGGCTACACCTTC CATSGKNNYGYTF
TRBJ2-7 - TRBV9 - TGTGCCAGCAGCCGAGGGAGGAGCTCCTACGAGCAGTACTTC CASSRGRSSYEQYF
TRBJ2-2 TRBD1 TRBV7-8 - TGTGCCAGCAGCCCCTCCCGACAGGGCGGCATGGCGAGCACCGGGGAGCTGTTTTTT CASSPSRQGGMASTGELFF
TRBJ1-5 - TRBV6-6 - TGTGCCAGCAGTAACATGGGGCCTCATCAGCCCCAGCATTTT CASSNMGPHQPQHF
TRBJ1-4 TRBD1 TRBV28 few TGTGCCAGCAGTGCCTGGACAGGGGGGGTTTATGGACTGTTTTTT CASSAWTGGVYGLFF
TRBJ2-1 - TRBV7-3 - TGTGCCAGCAGCTTAACGTCCCCCGGGGAGCAGTTCTTC CASSLTSPGEQFF
TRBJ2-7 TRBD2 TRBV4-1 few TGCGCCAGCAGAGCTCGAGCGGGAATCTCCTACGAGCAGTACTTC CASRARAGISYEQYF
TRBJ2-3 - TRBV10-3 few TGTGCCATCAGTGAGTCGATTTTAGGGGATACGCAGTATTTT CAISESILGDTQYF
TRBJ2-2 TRBD1 TRBV7-2 few TGTGCCAGCAGCCCCCGGACAGGGCCACTGTTTTTT CASSPRTGPLFF
TRBJ2-1 - TRBV7-2 few TGTGCCAGCAGCTTAAGTACCAACAATGAGCAGTTCTTC CASSLSTNNEQFF
TRBJ2-1 TRBD2 TRBV5-1 - TGCGCCAGCAGCTTGGGACTAGCGCCCGGGAATGAGCAGTTCTTC CASSLGLAPGNEQFF
TRBJ2-5 TRBD1 TRBV7-9 - TGTGCCAGCAGCTTAGTCGGGACAGATCAAGAGACCCAGTACTTC CASSLVGTDQETQYF
TRBJ1-2 - TRBV9 - TGTGCCAGCAGCGTAGCCGGGGACGGCTACACCTTC CASSVAGDGYTF
TRBJ1-2 - TRBV23-1 - TGCGCCAGCAGTCACATTACAGGGAGCTATGGCTACACCTTC CASSHITGSYGYTF
TRBJ2-4 - TRBV5-4 many TGTGCCAGCAGCGCCAGGGAGGACATTCAGTACTTC CASSAREDIQYF
TRBJ1-5 - TRBV29-1 few TGCAGCGCAAACGAAGCGACGGGGCAGCCCCAGCATTTT CSANEATGQPQHF
TRBJ1-3 - TRBV27 - TGTGCCAGCAGTCCGGGGACGGCTGGAAACACCATATATTTT CASSPGTAGNTIYF
TRBJ2-7 - TRBV6-1 - TGTGCCACCTGGAACCCATTGTACGAGCAGTACTTC CATWNPLYEQYF
TRBJ1-2 TRBD1 TRBV29-1 - TGCAGCGTGCGGACAGGGGGCTATGGCTACACCTTC CSVRTGGYGYTF
TRBJ2-1 TRBD1 TRBV9 few TGTGCCAGCAGCGTAGGAGGGGGCTTCTACAATGAGCAGTTCTTC CASSVGGGFYNEQFF
TRBJ2-5 TRBD2 TRBV5-4 few TGTGCCAGCAGCTCCGGACTAGCGGGAGGACCTTTGGAGACCCAGTACTTC CASSSGLAGGPLETQYF
TRBJ2-7 - TRBV29-1 - TGCAGCGTTCTCCCCTCGACTCTAGGCTCCTACGAGCAGTACTTC CSVLPSTLGSYEQYF
TRBJ1-2 - TRBV7-2 - TGTGCCAGCAGCGGTGACAGCCCACCCTATGGCTACACCTTC CASSGDSPPYGYTF
TRBJ1-4 - TRBV2 few TGTGCCAGCAGTGAATTTAAAAAACTGTTTTTT CASSEFKKLFF
TRBJ2-2 TRBD1 TRBV14 few TGTGCCAGCAGCCTGAGGGACAGGGTGAACACCGGGGAGCTGTTTTTT CASSLRDRVNTGELFF
TRBJ1-2 TRBD1 TRBV28 few TGTGCCAGCAGTAACTCGGGACAGGGGTCTTATGGCTACACCTTC CASSNSGQGSYGYTF
TRBJ1-4 TRBD1 TRBV7-9 - TGTGCCAGCAGCCCGGACAGGGGTGAAAAACTGTTTTTT CASSPDRGEKLFF
TRBJ2-1 - TRBV4-3 - TGCGCCAGCAGCCAAGAAGGAACTACAATAGAGCAGTTCTTC CASSQEGTTIEQFF
TRBJ2-7 - TRBV7-2 - TGTGCCAGCAGCGCGGCGACTAGGTACGAGCAGTACTTC CASSAATRYEQYF
TRBJ1-6 - TRBV10-3 - TGTGCCATCAGTGTGGGCAGCCTATATTCACCCCTCCACTTT CAISVGSLYSPLHF
TRBJ1-6 - TRBV15 few TGTGCCACCGGGCGGTTGGGCTCCTATAATTCACCCCTCCACTTT CATGRLGSYNSPLHF
TRBJ1-1 - TRBV30 - TGTGCCTGGAGTGTAGAGCTGCCGCGAGGAGCTTTCTTT CAWSVELPRGAFF
TRBJ1-2 TRBD1 TRBV9 - TGTGCCAGCAGCGTACAGACAGGGGAGGGGTATGGCTACACCTTC CASSVQTGEGYGYTF